This T cell receptor (beta chain) was sequenced in a study of cytotoxic CD8 clonotypes in ibrutinib-treated CLL. CDR3 length: 14 amino acids. Germline assignment: CDR1 MDHEN and CDR2 SYDVKM. V was clipped by 9 bases and J by 0 bases, with 13 bases between them. Investigators sought sequencing depths of between 1 in 200,000 and 1 in 1 million T cells. Measured with immunoSEQ multiplex PCR; TCRdb has only the in-frame clones, and not every one. The table records roughly 160,000 clones, under 85% of them present only once. The chain recombines TRBV28 with TRBJ2-3; D gene ambiguous. The input for sequencing was PBMCs, taken after 24 months of ibrutinib treatment. The TCR sequence derives from a human donor with chronic lymphocytic leukemia. As DNA, the CDR3 is TGTGCCAGTATGTTAGAAGCTAGCACAGATACGCAGTATTTT. Protein product: CASMLEASTDTQYF. The complete variable domain, with remaining parts taken from reference TRBV28 and TRBJ2-3, reads DVKVTQSSRYLVKRTGEKVFLECVQDMDHENMFWYRQDPGLGLRLIYFSYDVKMKEKGDIPEGYSVSREKKERFSLILESASTNQTSMYLCASMLEASTDTQYFGPGTRLTVL.